The subject of this entry is one TCR beta chain. The CDR3 has 15 amino acids. The sample is drawn from a study of technical replicates of blood from a few donors. Generated by immunoSEQ multiplex PCR, the TCRdb table keeps only in-frame clones and is missing some. The table has about 82,000 clones, around 94% seen once. This chain uses TRBV1 with TRBJ1-2. TRBV1 is designated a pseudogene. This receptor was identified in a human donor in good health. The material sequenced was T cells isolated from PBMCs. The CDR3: CTSSRTSNRGHGYTF. CDR3 coding DNA: TGCACCAGCAGCCGCACTAGCAACCGAGGCCATGGCTACACCTTC.